In this sample, the clone carrying this T cell receptor (beta chain) turned up many times. Its antigen is not known. TCRdb ran MiXCR on the reads and lists one entry per CDR3 protein. The sample lists 490,000 or so distinct CDR3 sequences, roughly 12% seen once, with roughly 10% in the top ten. This sample is drawn from a study of T cell repertoires in cytomegalovirus infection. About the study: CMV infection together with matching HLA type was indicated by public TCR beta signatures. Study results and caveats: The response measured ex vivo was dominated by TCR beta clonotypes (HLA-C-restricted and CMV-specific). People with CMV and the relevant HLA were identified by cumulative public TCR beta family frequency.

The CDR3 totals 15 residues. CDR1 SNHLY and CDR2 FYNNEI come from the germline V gene. V lost 9 bases and J lost 5, with 20 bases in between. The sample comprised PBMCs. The sequence came from a human donor in good health (CMV status not recorded). Some clones in this sample may be carry-over from other donors' samples. The V and J genes are TRBV2 and TRBJ2-1; tentative D call: TRBD2 (5 bases). The CDR3 DNA is TGTGCCAGTAGGACTGCCCTGAAGGTCGACAATGAGCAGTTCTTC. Translation gives CASRTALKVDNEQFF. The complete variable domain, with remaining parts taken from reference TRBV2 and TRBJ2-1, reads EPEVTQTPSHQVTQMGQEVILRCVPISNHLYFYWYRQILGQKVEFLVSFYNNEISEKSEIFDDQFSVERPDGSNFTLKIRSTKLEDSAMYFCASRTALKVDNEQFFGPGTRLTVL.